The source of this T cell receptor (beta chain) is a study of blood T cells in healthy people across ages. For the study at large: Through template switching, about one barcoded beta molecule was captured per two T cells, as measured in model experiments. Findings and caveats of the study: Naive T cell percentage showed a strong correlation with TCR beta diversity. With age, beta diversity per million T cells declined roughly linearly, significantly by around 43.

Primers used in a second PCR of about 6 to 12 cycles were a sample-barcoded 5' primer and a J-beta primer mix. Using its own MiXCR run on the 5' RACE reads, TCRdb lists one record per CDR3 protein. The sample comprises 1.5 million to 2 million distinct CDR3 sequences, over 25% of which are singletons, and roughly 8% rests with the top ten. Per the germline V gene, CDR1 is KGHSH and CDR2 is LQKENI. CDR3 length equals 12 residues. Notes on this clonotype: Its specificity is unknown. At one boundary the junction diverges from the germline segment, which might be a read error.

The source of this sequence is a woman in her 30s in good health. Source material: blood. The rearrangement uses TRBV18 and TRBJ1-5, with D hard to call. The CDR3 DNA sequence: TGCGCCAGCTCACTGGAAAGGGTTGCCCAGCATTTT. Protein sequence: CASSLERVAQHF.